The clone carrying this T cell receptor beta chain has just a few counts. This sample is part of a study of T cell responses to AZD1222 COVID-19 vaccine. The repertoire was sequenced with immunoSEQ multiplex PCR; TCRdb's copy has only in-frame clones and lacks some. Of 65,000 to 85,000 clones in the sample, over 70% were seen once. The CDR3 is 13 residues long. Germline V gene sequence: CDR1 MNHEY, CDR2 SVGAGI. With V trimmed by 10 bases and J by 1 base, 7 bases remained unmatched. The specimen comprised peripheral blood, sampled 28 days after the second AZD1222 dose. The sequence came from an adult who received the AZD1222 COVID-19 vaccine. The gene calls are TRBV6-5 and TRBJ2-7, with 7 bases that match TRBD2. The chain's CDR3 is CAIRWEGSYEQYF. CDR3 bases: TGTGCCATCCGATGGGAGGGGTCCTACGAGCAGTACTTC.